This TCR beta chain is drawn from a study of blood T cell repertoires in COVID-19. The germline V and J ends were trimmed by 1 base and 7 bases, with 16 bases remaining between them. The CDR3 loop spans 15 amino acids. From germline, CDR1 is SGHVS and CDR2 FQNEAQ. Per the original methods: The assay estimated nucleated cells by amplifying reference gene primers. Sequencing was performed with immunoSEQ multiplex PCR; in TCRdb, only in-frame clones are kept and a portion is missing. V and J calls and clone size are given by that table; D and trimming were obtained from the DNA. The top ten clones hold less than 3.5% of a sample with fewer than 250,000 clones, around 80% of them seen once.

This TCR was recovered from a man over 45 with active or convalescent COVID-19. The V call is TRBV7-8, the J call TRBJ1-2; TRBD1 is a possible D gene (6 bases). The sequenced sample consisted of peripheral blood. CDR3 protein: CASSLVLRGATGYTF. In DNA form, the CDR3 reads TGTGCCAGCAGCTTAGTGTTGCGGGGGGCAACTGGCTACACCTTC.